One sample yielded the 30 T cell receptor beta chains listed below, sequenced in a study of blood T cell repertoires in COVID-19. Only in-frame clones appear in the TCRdb table, and some are missing; sequencing was by immunoSEQ multiplex PCR. The data show about 120,000 clones, over 75% seen once. The sample was peripheral blood. These receptor sequences come from a man aged 60 to 75 with acute or convalescent COVID-19.

The genes are TRBV9 and TRBJ2-5; possibly TRBD1 for D (5 bases). The V and J ends lost 2 bases and 1 base respectively, with 12 bases between them. There are 15 residues in the CDR3. Germline loops: CDR1 SGDLS, CDR2 YYNGEE. CDR3 loop: CASSVAWGAQETQYF. DNA of the CDR3: TGTGCCAGCAGCGTGGCATGGGGCGCCCAAGAGACCCAGTACTTC.

The V and J genes are TRBV9 and TRBJ2-6, with TRBD1 identical over 9 bases. J was trimmed by 2 bases and V by 4 bases; bases with no gene match: 10. The CDR3 spans 18 residues. Germline values: CDR1 SGDLS, CDR2 YYNGEE. In nucleotides, the CDR3 is TGTGCCAGCAGCCACGCCAGGACAGGGGATCCTGGGGCCAACGTCCTGACTTTC. This encodes CASSHARTGDPGANVLTF.

This clone was found once. This chain links TRBV3-1 (or the pseudogene TRBV3-2) with TRBJ2-5, with 8 bases lining up with TRBD2. Germline CDR1 LGHDT, CDR2 YNNKEL (reference sequence). V gave up 4 bases and J gave up 4 bases; unmatched junction bases: 11. The CDR3 is 16 amino acids. The CDR3 here is CASSPSGAGVGETQYF. The CDR3 bases are TGTGCCAGCAGCCCGTCTGGAGCGGGAGTAGGAGAGACCCAGTACTTC.

This clone was detected only once. The rearrangement links TRBV7-9 to TRBJ2-2, with 12 bases identical to TRBD2. V gave up 7 bases and J gave up 6 bases; unmatched junction bases: 3. The germline V gene has CDR1 SEHNR and CDR2 FQNEAQ (reference sequence). The CDR3 runs to 14 residues. The CDR3 region has the DNA TGTGCCAGCACCCTAGCGGGAGGGGCCGGGGAGCTGTTTTTT. Translation: CASTLAGGAGELFF. Combining the CDR3 with reference TRBV7-9 and TRBJ2-2 gives the whole variable domain DTGVSQNPRHKITKRGQNVTFRCDPISEHNRLYWYRQTLGQGPEFLTYFQNEAQLEKSRLLSDRFSAERPKGSFSTLEIQRTEQGDSAMYLCASTLAGGAGELFFGEGSRLTVL.

The chain employs TRBV11-3 and TRBJ2-5; 7 bases align to TRBD1. The CDR3 is 12 amino acids. The trim removed 4 bases at V and 4 bases at J, leaving 0 bases unmatched. From germline, CDR1 is SGHNT and CDR2 YENEEA. The CDR3 DNA is TGTGCCAGCAGCTCAGGGGGAGAGACCCAGTACTTC. This gives the protein CASSSGGETQYF.

In this sample, this clone turned up a few times. This CDR3 reads CASSLTGMNTDTQYF. The CDR3 DNA sequence: TGTGCCAGCAGCCTGACAGGGATGAACACAGATACGCAGTATTTT. This chain uses TRBV28 with TRBJ2-3, with 7 bases matching TRBD1. There are 15 residues in the CDR3. Per the germline V gene, CDR1 is MDHEN and CDR2 is SYDVKM. V gave up 6 bases and J gave up 2 bases; unmatched junction bases: 8.

V usage is TRBV5-1 and J usage is TRBJ1-1; D possibly corresponds to TRBD1 (6 bases). The CDR3 runs 13 residues. CDR1 is SGHRS, CDR2 YFSETQ, per germline. With 2 bases removed from V and 5 bases from J, the gap between germline ends came to 10 bases. CDR3 amino acids: CASSLEQGTEAFF. CDR3 DNA sequence: TGCGCCAGCAGCTTAGAACAGGGAACTGAAGCTTTCTTT. The full variable domain, rest sourced from reference TRBV5-1 and TRBJ1-1, is KAGVTQTPRYLIKTRGQQVTLSCSPISGHRSVSWYQQTPGQGLQFLFEYFSETQRNKGNFPGRFSGRQFSNSRSEMNVSTLELGDSALYLCASSLEQGTEAFFGQGTRLTVV.

This chain joins TRBV9 and TRBJ2-7; 12 bases line up with TRBD2. The CDR3 has 15 residues. The V gene's germline CDR1 is SGDLS and CDR2 YYNGEE. Trimming removed 0 bases from V and 6 bases from J; junction bases left unmatched: 4. CDR3 in amino acids: CASSVAASGRVEQYF. The DNA of the CDR3 is TGTGCCAGCAGCGTAGCGGCTAGCGGGAGGGTCGAGCAGTACTTC.

CDR3 protein: CAISDETPRPNTGELFF. CDR3 nucleotides: TGTGCCATCAGTGATGAGACTCCAAGGCCCAACACCGGGGAGCTGTTTTTT. The rearrangement joins TRBV10-3 to TRBJ2-2; D not resolved. This CDR3 region has 17 residues. The germline V gene has CDR1 ENHRY and CDR2 SYGVKD. Trimming left V 3 bases short and J 2 bases short, with 16 bases between.

The rearrangement links TRBV7-2 to TRBJ2-7, with a possible D match to TRBD1 (6 bases). The CDR3 extends over 15 amino acids. Between the trimmed V and J ends, which lost 5 bases and 4 bases, there was a span of 18 bases. CDR1 and CDR2 from the germline V gene are SGHTA and FQGNSA. The CDR3 DNA reads TGTGCCAGCAGCGCCTACTACGACAGGAGATACGAGCAGTACTTC. Its translation: CASSAYYDRRYEQYF.

The chain employs TRBV27 and TRBJ2-7; 12 positions agree with TRBD1. There are 17 residues in the CDR3. The J segment lost 6 bases and the V segment lost 4 bases, leaving 13 bases of the junction unmatched. Per the germline V gene, CDR1 is MNHEY and CDR2 is SMNVEV (reference sequence). CDR3 region: CASSSGTGGSIPAEQYF. CDR3 DNA: TGTGCCAGCAGTTCTGGGACAGGGGGCTCGATTCCTGCCGAGCAGTACTTC.

The chain recombines TRBV9 with TRBJ2-4; D perhaps matches TRBD2 (6 bases). V dropped 0 bases and J dropped 11 bases, with 18 bases sitting between them. CDR1 SGDLS and CDR2 YYNGEE come from the germline V gene. The CDR3 covers 15 residues. This CDR3 reads CASSVDPGLRSFQYF. The DNA of the CDR3 is TGTGCCAGCAGCGTAGATCCGGGACTCCGAAGTTTTCAGTACTTC.

The chain recombines TRBV5-1 with TRBJ2-7, with D possibly matching TRBD1 (6 bases). From germline, CDR1 is SGHRS and CDR2 YFSETQ. This CDR3 is 14 amino acids long. Trimming took off 0 bases at V and 3 bases at J, with 10 bases between the two ends. DNA of the CDR3: TGCGCCAGCAGCTTGGAACCAGGGGACTACGAGCAGTACTTC. This translates into CASSLEPGDYEQYF.

V usage is TRBV27 and J usage is TRBJ1-2; D might be TRBD1 (6 bases). Trimming removed 5 bases from V and 5 bases from J, with 21 bases in between. CDR1 and CDR2 from the germline V gene are MNHEY and SMNVEV (reference sequence). There are 16 residues in the CDR3. CDR3 amino acids: CASSTSRGGRRYGYTF. The CDR3 DNA follows: TGTGCCAGCAGTACCTCAAGGGGGGGCAGGAGATATGGCTACACCTTC.

The chain employs TRBV3-1 (or the pseudogene TRBV3-2) and TRBJ2-7, with D possibly being TRBD2 (5 bases). The CDR3 totals 13 residues. The ends were cut back, 0 bases at V and 7 bases at J, with 10 bases in the middle. Per the germline V gene, CDR1 is LGHDT and CDR2 is YNNKEL (reference sequence). The CDR3 is CASSQELEGEQYF. CDR3 in DNA: TGTGCCAGCAGCCAAGAACTAGAAGGAGAGCAGTACTTC.

The V gene is TRBV28, the J gene TRBJ1-2; D remains unclear. The CDR3 totals 15 residues. V was trimmed by 6 bases and J by 6 bases, leaving 20 bases between them. In germline, CDR1 is MDHEN, CDR2 SYDVKM. CDR3 residues: CASSLPQRESNGYTF. The CDR3 DNA follows: TGTGCCAGCAGCCTACCCCAACGGGAATCAAATGGCTACACCTTC.

The genes are TRBV27 and TRBJ2-2; TRBD1 might be the D (6 bases). The V gene's germline CDR1 is MNHEY and CDR2 SMNVEV (reference sequence). The germline V and J ends were trimmed by 4 bases and 1 base, with 7 bases remaining between them. The CDR3 totals 14 residues. CDR3 in DNA: TGTGCCAGCAGTTCGGGACAGAACACCGGGGAGCTGTTTTTT. Translation: CASSSGQNTGELFF.

V is TRBV19 and J is TRBJ2-7; weak D call: TRBD2 (5 bases). The length of the CDR3 is 15 residues. Trimming stripped 5 bases from V and 3 bases from J, with 17 bases between. The germline CDR1 and CDR2 sequences are LNHDA and SQIVND (reference sequence). The CDR3 region is CASSSKPGVHYEQYF. The DNA of the CDR3 is TGTGCCAGTAGTTCTAAACCCGGGGTACACTACGAGCAGTACTTC.

This clone came up a few times. Written as DNA, the CDR3 is TGTGCCAGCAGTTACCCCGACAGGGGGGTCTACGAGCAGTACTTC. Encoded protein: CASSYPDRGVYEQYF. The rearrangement joins TRBV6-5 to TRBJ2-7, with 9 bases identical to TRBD1. Unmatched junction bases numbered 5, after V lost 2 bases and J lost 3 bases. Germline loops: CDR1 MNHEY, CDR2 SVGAGI. The CDR3 is 15 amino acids.

The genes are TRBV3-1 (or the pseudogene TRBV3-2) and TRBJ1-1; D is undetermined. Trimming left V 0 bases short and J 8 bases short, with 13 bases between. The CDR3 runs 14 residues. CDR1 and CDR2 from the germline V gene are LGHDT and YNNKEL (reference sequence). The CDR3 nucleotides read TGTGCCAGCAGCCAAGATGGGCACACCCGGGAAGCTTTCTTT. Amino acids: CASSQDGHTREAFF.

This sequence joins TRBV4-3 and TRBJ2-7; tentative D call: TRBD1 (6 bases). This CDR3 contains 12 residues. Germline CDR1 LGHNA, CDR2 YSLEER. The V and J ends lost 2 bases and 5 bases respectively, with 7 bases between them. This chain's CDR3 is CASSQQGHEQYF. CDR3 nucleotide sequence: TGCGCCAGCAGCCAACAGGGGCACGAGCAGTACTTC.

The V gene is TRBV4-2, the J gene TRBJ1-5; possible D gene TRBD1, 6 bases. CDR1 is LGHNA and CDR2 is YNFKEQ in the germline V gene. V was clipped by 0 bases and J by 6 bases, with 12 bases between them. The CDR3 extends over 15 amino acids. The CDR3 DNA reads as TGTGCCAGCAGCCAAGAAGTCGCAGGGGCTCAGCCCCAGCATTTT. This gives the protein CASSQEVAGAQPQHF.

The chain carries TRBV9 and TRBJ1-3; maybe TRBD1 (5 bases). CDR1 is SGDLS and CDR2 is YYNGEE in the germline V gene. This CDR3 is 15 amino acids long. Trimming removed 0 bases at V and 2 bases at J, with 9 bases between. The chain's CDR3 is CASSVGGETGNTIYF. CDR3 DNA sequence: TGTGCCAGCAGCGTAGGGGGCGAGACTGGAAACACCATATATTTT.

The J gene is TRBJ1-4, the V gene TRBV19, with D possibly being TRBD1 (6 bases). Germline V gene sequence: CDR1 LNHDA, CDR2 SQIVND (reference sequence). Trimming removed 3 bases from V and 6 bases from J, with 14 bases in between. The CDR3 spans 15 residues. The CDR3 reads CASSIRGAADEKLFF. As DNA, the CDR3 is TGTGCCAGTAGTATCCGGGGGGCAGCAGATGAAAAACTGTTTTTT.

In its sample, this clone was seen a few times. The chain has TRBV11-2 and TRBJ2-7; TRBD2 matches 11 bases. This CDR3 comprises 13 residues. Germline V lookup: CDR1 SGHAT, CDR2 FQNNGV. The J segment lost 9 bases and the V segment lost 2 bases, leaving 3 bases of the junction unmatched. This CDR3 reads CASSLRLAGPQYF. For the CDR3, the DNA is TGTGCCAGCAGCTTAAGACTAGCGGGGCCGCAGTACTTC.

J is TRBJ2-7 and V is TRBV27; 10 bases are shared with TRBD1. The CDR3 contains 14 residues. Trimming removed 3 bases from V and 13 bases from J; junction bases left unmatched: 12. Germline V gene data show CDR1 as MNHEY and CDR2 as SMNVEV (reference sequence). The chain's CDR3 is CASSFTGQGSLTYF. As DNA, the CDR3 is TGTGCCAGCAGTTTCACGGGACAGGGGTCCCTGACTTACTTC.

V usage is TRBV3-1 (or the pseudogene TRBV3-2) and J usage is TRBJ2-6; possibly TRBD1 for D (5 bases). V dropped 2 bases and J dropped 0 bases, with 11 bases sitting between them. The CDR3 is 17 amino acids. CDR1 is LGHDT, CDR2 YNNKEL, per germline (reference sequence). CDR3 in DNA: TGTGCCAGCAGCCAAAACCAGGGCCTCTCTGGGGCCAACGTCCTGACTTTC. Encoded protein: CASSQNQGLSGANVLTF.

The genes are TRBV6-5 and TRBJ1-4; D is ambiguous. CDR1 is MNHEY and CDR2 is SVGAGI in the germline V gene. The length of the CDR3 is 14 residues. V gave up 10 bases and J gave up 0 bases, with 12 bases separating them. CDR3 residues: CATKTPATNEKLFF. The CDR3 nucleotides are TGTGCCACCAAAACCCCAGCAACTAATGAAAAACTGTTTTTT.

This CDR3 reads CASSSAGSGYTGELFF. CDR3 nucleotides: TGTGCCAGCAGTTCAGCGGGATCCGGGTACACCGGGGAGCTGTTTTTT. The rearrangement joins TRBV28 to TRBJ2-2, with 7 bases that match TRBD2. V shed 4 bases, J shed 3 bases, and the junction held 8 bases outside the gene matches. CDR3 length: 16 residues. The V gene's germline CDR1 is MDHEN and CDR2 SYDVKM.

This clone was detected a few times. The chain joins TRBV6-6 to TRBJ2-7; tentatively, D is TRBD1 (5 bases). This CDR3 comprises 14 residues. In germline, CDR1 is MNHNY, CDR2 SVGAGI (reference sequence). The V end lost 3 bases, the J end lost 5 bases, and 14 bases lay between the germline ends. In nucleotides, the CDR3 is TGTGCCAGCAGTTATGGTCTTGGGGCTCACGAGCAGTACTTC. Its translation: CASSYGLGAHEQYF.